Listed below are T cell receptor beta chains from one sample, sequenced in a study of blood T cells in healthy people across ages. Each CDR3 protein gets one entry after TCRdb re-called the 5' RACE reads with MiXCR. Counted here are some 880,000 distinct CDR3 sequences, roughly 40% occurring once; the ten biggest clones make up 10% to 15%. The sequencing sample was made of blood. These receptors were taken from a man aged 18 to 30 in good health. Both conserved end residues are part of each CDR3. The D gene is left open where the match is weak. Some rows mark clone size as missing; the rest say once, few, many or name a class of expanded clone.

cdr3_nt cdr3_aa d_call j_call v_call clone_size
TGTGCCAGCAGCTTACCCACGACCAATTCTAAGCAGTTCTTC CASSLPTTNSKQFF - TRBJ2-1 TRBV7-2 -
TGTGCCAGCAGTTCGGAAATTAATGAAAAACTGTTTTTT CASSSEINEKLFF - TRBJ1-4 TRBV6-5 -
TGTGCCAGCAGCGGCGACAGGCCCATAAACACCGGGGAGCTGTTTTTT CASSGDRPINTGELFF - TRBJ2-2 TRBV7-8 few
TGTGCCAGCAGCTTAAACAGGGTCCACGAGCAGTACTTC CASSLNRVHEQYF - TRBJ2-7 TRBV11-2 -
TGTGCCAGCAGCCAAATCCCTAAAAATGAGCAGTTCTTC CASSQIPKNEQFF - TRBJ2-1 TRBV14 few
TGTGCCATCAGTGAGTCATACGGGGGAACCTACGAGCAGTACTTC CAISESYGGTYEQYF - TRBJ2-7 TRBV10-3 -
TGTGCCAGCAGCTTTACGGGGGCTGTCAATGAGCAGTTCTTC CASSFTGAVNEQFF - TRBJ2-1 TRBV5-4 few
TGTGCCAGCAGCGTTAGCGGGGGGGCCTCCCTCGGCACAGATACGCAGTATTTT CASSVSGGASLGTDTQYF TRBD2 TRBJ2-3 TRBV9 -
TGTGCCAGCAGCTTACTTCGGGGAGGTGGGTACCAAGAGACCCAGTACTTC CASSLLRGGGYQETQYF - TRBJ2-5 TRBV7-6 few
TGTGCCAGCAGCCAATGGGCTAGCGGGGGTAGCACAGATACGCAGTATTTT CASSQWASGGSTDTQYF TRBD2 TRBJ2-3 TRBV7-3 few
TGTGCCGGACAGGGGCGAAGCTCCTATAATTCACCCCTCCACTTT CAGQGRSSYNSPLHF TRBD1 TRBJ1-6 TRBV2 -
TGTGCCATCAGAGGAGCAGGGCTAGAGACCCAGTACTTC CAIRGAGLETQYF - TRBJ2-5 TRBV10-3 few
TGTGCTAGTGGTTCGGGTAGCGGGGACACAGATACGCAGTATTTT CASGSGSGDTDTQYF TRBD2 TRBJ2-3 TRBV12-5 -
TGCAGTGCTAGCCCCCTACAGGTTAACTATGGCTACACCTTC CSASPLQVNYGYTF - TRBJ1-2 TRBV20-1 many
TGTGCCAGCAGCGCGACAGAACACTATGGCTACACCTTC CASSATEHYGYTF - TRBJ1-2 TRBV9 -
TGTGCCAGCAGCTTAGTTTCTAGCCAAACCTACGAGCAGTACTTC CASSLVSSQTYEQYF - TRBJ2-7 TRBV7-2 -
TGCGCCAGCAGCTTGGCCCAGGGTGTAGATACGCAGTATTTT CASSLAQGVDTQYF - TRBJ2-3 TRBV5-1 few
TGTGCCATCAGTGACCGAAACCAAGAGACCCAGTACTTC CAISDRNQETQYF - TRBJ2-5 TRBV10-3 few
TGTGCCAGCTCACCAACCCAGGGAATCTACAATGAGCAGTTCTTC CASSPTQGIYNEQFF - TRBJ2-1 TRBV18 -
TGTGCCAGCAGCCCTATTTCCCGCCCTCACTACGAGCAGTACTTC CASSPISRPHYEQYF - TRBJ2-7 TRBV27 few
TGCAGTGCCCCGGCCCAGGGGTCTAACTATAGCTACACCTTC CSAPAQGSNYSYTF - TRBJ1-2 TRBV20-1 -